The clone carrying this TCR beta chain was detected many times. Its specificity is not known. These data come from a study of neurological immune-mediated disorders. Study conclusions and caveats: HTLV-1-associated myelopathy led in TCR clonal expansion, while multiple sclerosis ranked lowest, below healthy controls. The study found no CDR3 amino acid sequences shared by expanded clones across subjects, suggesting private repertoires in all groups.

Germline lookup yields CDR1 SGDLS and CDR2 YYNGEE. Trimming left V 0 bases short and J 3 bases short, with 12 bases between. The CDR3 spans 16 residues. The cDNA was generated by 5'RACE with 10-nucleotide random UMIs. Over 170 million TCR-beta sequences from 15-18 subjects came out of each sequencing run. TCRdb ran MiXCR on the 5' RACE reads and lists one entry per CDR3 protein. The table lists 50,000 to 80,000 distinct CDR3 sequences, under 5% of them singletons. V is TRBV9 and J is TRBJ2-2, with a weak D call TRBD2 (5 bases). Sequenced: PBMCs. This clonotype was obtained from a man aged 25 to 45 with multiple sclerosis. Here the CDR3 reads CASSVERGFDTGELFF. The CDR3 DNA reads TGTGCCAGCAGCGTAGAACGAGGGTTCGACACCGGGGAGCTGTTTTTT.